The 9 T cell receptor beta chains given below trace back to one sample, sequenced in a study of T-cell memory formation after mild COVID-19. TCRdb passed the 5' RACE reads through MiXCR, listing each CDR3 protein once. The data hold 470,000 or so distinct CDR3 sequences, with about 20% observed a single time. The sequencing input was PBMCs or a T cell subset sorted from them (not recorded which). These receptors originate from a man younger than 30 who had mild COVID-19 (a few samples of this study predate the infection). Cell type and time point are not known.

This clonotype was recorded many times. The chain uses TRBV7-2 and TRBJ1-1; the D gene is possibly TRBD1 (6 bases). V dropped 5 bases and J dropped 5 bases, with 18 bases sitting between them. Germline loops: CDR1 SGHTA, CDR2 FQGNSA. The CDR3 covers 15 residues. The CDR3 is CASSPGALTGTEAFF. The CDR3 DNA reads as TGTGCCAGCAGCCCAGGGGCGCTTACGGGAACTGAAGCTTTCTTT.

The sample holds a few counts of this clonotype. The chain employs TRBV29-1 and TRBJ1-1, with TRBD1 identical over 7 bases. V was pared by 1 base and J by 0 bases, with 11 bases of the junction left unmatched. The CDR3 consists of 17 residues. CDR1 is SQVTM, CDR2 ANQGSEA, per germline. The CDR3 loop reads CSVEAFRDSIMNTEAFF. The DNA of the CDR3 is TGCAGCGTTGAAGCCTTCCGGGACAGTATAATGAACACTGAAGCTTTCTTT.

In this sample, this clonotype turned up a few times. The CDR3: CASSQVERGTEAFF. Here the CDR3 DNA reads TGTGCCAGCAGCCAAGTAGAAAGGGGCACTGAAGCTTTCTTT. The J gene is TRBJ1-1, the V gene TRBV4-2, with D possibly being TRBD1 (5 bases). Germline V lookup: CDR1 LGHNA, CDR2 YNFKEQ. Trimming pared 1 base from V and 4 bases from J, leaving 10 bases between. CDR3 size: 14 residues.

V gene TRBV4-1 combines with J gene TRBJ1-5; D unclear. Germline V lookup: CDR1 MGHRA, CDR2 YSYEKL. The V and J ends lost 0 bases and 4 bases respectively, with 4 bases between them. The CDR3 is 13 residues long. CDR3 nucleotide sequence: TGCGCCAGCAGCCAAGACGCAAATCAGCCCCAGCATTTT. Translation gives CASSQDANQPQHF.

This clonotype came up a few times. The V and J genes are TRBV7-8 and TRBJ1-4; D is unresolved. Germline V gene data show CDR1 as SGHVS and CDR2 as FQNEAQ. The ends were cut back, 3 bases at V and 0 bases at J, with 8 bases in the middle. The CDR3 totals 15 residues. The CDR3 protein is CASSFGEATNEKLFF. CDR3 coding DNA: TGTGCCAGCAGCTTTGGAGAAGCAACTAATGAAAAACTGTTTTTT.

The CDR3 is CASSHTPQQETQYF. The CDR3, as DNA: TGTGCCAGCAGCCACACCCCCCAGCAAGAGACCCAGTACTTC. The gene calls are TRBV12-3 or TRBV12-4 and TRBJ2-5; D remains unclear. The germline V and J ends were trimmed by 6 bases and 2 bases, with 13 bases remaining between them. The CDR3 runs to 14 residues.

This clonotype was counted a few times. The chain uses TRBV24-1 and TRBJ2-5, with D perhaps matching TRBD1 or TRBD2 (5 bases each). The CDR3 contains 15 residues. Germline CDR1 is KGHDR and CDR2 is SFDVKD. Trimming left V 3 bases short and J 1 base short, with 11 bases between. CDR3: CATSDPGRLQETQYF. The CDR3 DNA reads as TGTGCCACCAGTGATCCGGGACGCCTCCAAGAGACCCAGTACTTC.

This clonotype occurred a few times. The rearrangement uses TRBV6-5 and TRBJ1-1; D perhaps matches TRBD1 (6 bases). V was pared by 2 bases and J by 0 bases, with 16 bases between. The CDR3 covers 17 residues. Germline V gives CDR1 MNHEY, CDR2 SVGAGI. The CDR3 DNA is TGTGCCAGCAGTTACGGCAGGGGCGCGGGAGTGAACACTGAAGCTTTCTTT. The encoded protein is CASSYGRGAGVNTEAFF.

V and J are TRBV6-5 and TRBJ2-3; D uncertain. The ends were cut back, 0 bases at V and 2 bases at J, with 12 bases in the middle. Germline CDR1 reads MNHEY; CDR2 reads SVGAGI. The CDR3 totals 16 residues. The CDR3, as DNA: TGTGCCAGCAGTTACTCGATTTGGCAGCCCACAGATACGCAGTATTTT. Translation gives CASSYSIWQPTDTQYF.